This T cell receptor beta chain was sequenced during a study of T-cell memory formation after mild COVID-19. The overall study: TCR clusters mostly belonged to single donors. Study observations and caveats: SARS-CoV-2 specificity of second-wave clones peaking day 37 was unconfirmed.

The table lists this clonotype with a few counts. The antigen remains undetermined. Germline-derived CDR1 and CDR2 are SEHNR and FQNEAQ (reference sequence). The CDR3 is 13 amino acids. The V and J ends lost 3 bases and 5 bases respectively, with 10 bases between them. TCR alpha and TCR beta cDNA libraries with sample barcodes and UMIs came from 5'RACE using constant-segment primers. TCRdb reprocessed the 5' RACE reads with MiXCR, giving one entry per CDR3 protein. The table has 540,000 or so distinct CDR3 sequences, around 21% seen once. This chain joins TRBV7-9 and TRBJ1-1, with D unresolved. The clonotype was recovered from an adult woman who had mild COVID-19 (a few samples of this study predate the infection). Cell type and time point are not known. Sequencing was performed on PBMCs or a T cell subset sorted from them (not recorded which). In nucleotides, the CDR3 is TGTGCCAGCAGCTTGCTGGGGAGGACTGAAGCTTTCTTT. Translation gives CASSLLGRTEAFF.